This TCR beta chain was captured in a study of blood T cells in healthy people across ages (dated by TCRdb to about 2015). In terms of the full investigation: In model experiments, template switching captured roughly one uniquely barcoded TCR beta cDNA molecule for every two T cells. To avoid experimental bias, donors of different ages were spread randomly across the sequencing lanes. Using deep sequencing normalized with unique cDNA molecular identifiers, the study measured how TCR beta repertoire diversity changes with age. Two additional independent replicas of 1 million unique cDNA reads from the same blood draw were analyzed for two donors (one aged 18 to 30 and one aged 80 or older). The donors were divided into four age groups: young (average around 17 years), middle-aged (around 37), aged (approximately 64) and long-lived (around 87). General findings and caveats noted by the study authors: As age increased, observed TCR beta diversity per million T cells dropped in a roughly linear way, and a significant reduction was already evident by age roughly 40. Estimates of total diversity from one million sequenced T cells were regarded as lower bounds and underestimates. The CMV infection status of donors was not known, potentially confounding age-related changes in expanded clonotypes. The percentage of naive T cells measured by flow cytometry correlated strongly with observed TCR beta diversity. Compared with the aged group, the long-lived group had more naive CD4+ T cells, fewer expanded clones and increased TCR diversity, a pattern suggesting age selection. Because profiling used bulk unsorted PBMCs, naive and antigen-experienced compartments could not be compared conclusively.

A remark on this clonotype: Its cognate antigen has yet to be identified. No clone much larger than this one lies a single base away; base qualities are absent.

The 39 donors, aged 6 to 90 years, were systemically healthy Caucasian individuals from Russia. Approximately 10 milliliters of peripheral blood were collected from each donor into EDTA-treated Vacutainer tubes. Ficoll-Paque density-gradient centrifugation was used to isolate PBMCs, with at least 6.5 million per sample. Trizol reagent was used to extract total RNA from the PBMCs, yielding at least 5 micrograms per sample. Naive CD45RAhigh/CD27high T cell percentages were measured by flow cytometry on a PBMC aliquot from every donor. Library preparation used 5' RACE. The reads were generated on an Illumina HiSeq 2500. A second PCR of roughly 6 to 11 cycles was performed with a sample-barcoded 5' primer and a J-beta primer mix. A template-switch 5' adaptor carrying 12 random nucleotides introduced a unique molecular identifier onto each TCR beta cDNA molecule. Each sample yielded at least 2.5 million CDR3-containing paired-end reads. The Mint cDNA synthesis kit, primed by a TRBC-specific oligonucleotide, was used to synthesize first-strand cDNA from all RNA. Following uracil-DNA glycosylase treatment, all cDNA underwent a first 18-cycle PCR with the universal primers M1SS and BC2_uni_R. Regarding the original processing steps: For normalization, 1 million high-quality reads were randomly selected from each sample, with every read carrying a distinct molecular identifier. Instead of being binned into consensus sequences, reads with shared molecular identifiers were discarded. MiTCR, run with a Q25 quality threshold and the strictest error-elimination algorithm, handled CDR3 identification, clonotype clustering and error correction. A nonparametric unseen species model with Euler transformation was used to estimate a lower bound on total TCR beta diversity. The raw public reads went through TCRdb reprocessing: fastp at Q25, MiXCR clone calling, in-frame beta chains kept. When rows share a CDR3 protein, they turn into one entry using the most common DNA and genes. The V and J calls were determined by TCRdb, not by the authors. This sample lists about a million distinct CDR3 sequences; approximately 38% were detected once. The ten largest clones capture around 13% of the sample.

V and J lose 5 bases and 2 bases, and a span of 15 bases separates them. Measured from the cysteine to the phenylalanine, the CDR3 is 16 residues long. Only CDR3 DNA remains: 48 bases, in frame from the first base. CDR1 and CDR2, looked up from the germline V gene, are SGHTA and FQGNSA. The chain is encoded by TRBV7-2 joined to TRBJ1-4; a weak D assignment points to TRBD1 (5 bases agree). The TCR sequence derives from a man aged 18 to 29 in good health. Specimen: blood. The DNA is as follows: TGTGCCAGCAGCCAAGGGACTGCGTCGACTAATGAAAAACTGTTTTTT. Its translation reads: CASSQGTASTNEKLFF.